The 15 T cell receptor beta chains below were found in one sample sequenced in a study of blood T cells in healthy people across ages. A J-beta primer mix and a sample-barcoded 5' primer were used in a second PCR of about 7 to 11 cycles. TCRdb re-derived calls from the 5' RACE reads in MiXCR, one entry per CDR3 protein. This sample carries 730,000 or so distinct CDR3 sequences, less than 45% of them seen once, and the ten largest clones take about 32%. Sequenced input: blood. These receptors were taken from a man at least 80 years old in good health.

This chain links TRBV3-1 with TRBJ2-3; possible D gene TRBD1, 5 bases. Trimming took 3 bases from V and 6 from J, leaving 19 bases between them. Germline V gene sequence: CDR1 LGHDT, CDR2 YNNKEL (reference sequence). CDR3 size: 16 residues. In DNA form, the CDR3 reads TGTGCCAGCAGCCATGAAGGGGATAGTCGGTCGGATACGCAGTATTTT. Encoded protein: CASSHEGDSRSDTQYF.

V usage is TRBV27 and J usage is TRBJ2-5; 7 bases map to TRBD1. CDR1 MNHEY and CDR2 SMNVEV come from the germline V gene (reference sequence). The ends lost 3 bases at V and 8 bases at J; junction bases unmatched: 9. The length of the CDR3 is 14 residues. CDR3 amino acids: CASSLDVAGGTQYF. Written as DNA, the CDR3 is TGTGCCAGCAGTTTGGACGTTGCAGGGGGTACCCAGTACTTC.

This clonotype was detected a few times. V usage is TRBV9 and J usage is TRBJ2-2, with 7 bases that match TRBD1. The CDR3 loop spans 14 amino acids. Germline assignment: CDR1 SGDLS and CDR2 YYNGEE. Trimming removed 7 bases from V and 2 bases from J; junction bases left unmatched: 5. CDR3: CASRRDSNTGELFF. In DNA, the CDR3 is TGTGCCAGCCGCCGGGACAGTAACACCGGGGAGCTGTTTTTT.

The CDR3 nucleotides are TGTGCCAGCAGCCCAGGACAGGGGAACTACCAAGAGACCCAGTACTTC. Translated, it gives CASSPGQGNYQETQYF. The chain links TRBV9 to TRBJ2-5; TRBD1 matches 9 bases. The CDR3 runs 16 residues. CDR1 and CDR2 (germline): SGDLS, YYNGEE. Trimming cost V 4 bases and J 0 bases; bases outside gene matches: 7.

This clonotype was found a few times. This chain joins TRBV28 and TRBJ2-4, with 7 bases aligning to TRBD2. Near its end, the DNA agrees better with TRBJ2-7, so the J call may be wrong. From germline, CDR1 is MDHEN and CDR2 SYDVKM. The CDR3 contains 15 residues. The CDR3 sequence: CASSPTSNLAGEQYF. The CDR3 DNA is TGTGCCAGCAGTCCAACCTCAAACTTAGCGGGCGAGCAGTACTTC.

The V call is TRBV10-3, the J call TRBJ1-2; D possibly corresponds to TRBD1 (5 bases). This CDR3 region has 15 residues. Between the trimmed V and J ends, which lost 3 bases and 0 bases, there was a span of 11 bases. The germline V gene encodes CDR1 ENHRY and CDR2 SYGVKD. The CDR3: CAISDGTITNYGYTF. CDR3 nucleotides: TGTGCCATCAGTGACGGGACGATCACTAACTATGGCTACACCTTC.

The chain's CDR3 is CASSEGGTQETQYF. CDR3 sequence (DNA): TGCGCCAGCAGTGAGGGGGGGACCCAAGAGACCCAGTACTTC. The chain employs TRBV5-1 and TRBJ2-5; D is perhaps TRBD2 (7 bases). Germline CDR1 and CDR2: SGHRS and YFSETQ. V dropped 5 bases and J dropped 1 base, with 12 bases sitting between them. CDR3 length equals 14 residues.

The sample holds a few counts of this clonotype. This chain uses TRBV5-1 with TRBJ1-1, with a possible D match to TRBD1 (6 bases). CDR1 SGHRS and CDR2 YFSETQ come from the germline V gene. The CDR3 is 14 amino acids. V was trimmed by 4 bases and J by 4 bases, leaving 14 bases between them. DNA of the CDR3: TGCGCCAGCAGCATTACCAGGGGACGCACTGAAGCTTTCTTT. It is translated as CASSITRGRTEAFF.

The rearrangement links TRBV11-2 to TRBJ1-2; D perhaps matches TRBD1 (5 bases). CDR1 and CDR2 from the germline V gene are SGHAT and FQNNGV. The CDR3 has 14 residues. Trimming shortened V by 2 bases and J by 4 bases, and 11 bases separated the two germline ends. The chain's CDR3 is CASSLPDSLYGYTF. For the CDR3, the DNA is TGTGCCAGCAGCTTACCCGACAGCCTCTATGGCTACACCTTC. The full variable domain, completed using reference TRBV11-2 and TRBJ1-2, is EAGVAQSPRYKIIEKRQSVAFWCNPISGHATLYWYQQILGQGPKLLIQFQNNGVVDDSQLPKDRFSAERLKGVDSTLKIQPAKLEDSAVYLCASSLPDSLYGYTFGSGTRLTVV.

V usage is TRBV6-6 and J usage is TRBJ2-3; maybe TRBD1 (5 bases). CDR1 and CDR2 from the germline V gene are MNHNY and SVGAGI (reference sequence). The CDR3 loop spans 14 amino acids. V lost 2 bases and J lost 7, with 13 bases in between. The CDR3 bases are TGTGCCAGCAGTTACGGGGCAGTCTGGAATACGCAGTATTTT. The encoded protein is CASSYGAVWNTQYF.

The gene calls are TRBV29-1 and TRBJ1-1; unclear D gene. Trimming removed 6 bases from V and 1 base from J, with 12 bases in between. The CDR3 has 13 residues. Germline lookup yields CDR1 SQVTM and CDR2 ANQGSEA. The CDR3 nucleotides read TGCAGCGTAGGTCTGGGTTCGAACACTGAAGCTTTCTTT. It translates to CSVGLGSNTEAFF.

At least ten counts were recorded for this clonotype. The rearrangement uses TRBV7-2 and TRBJ2-1; D is possibly TRBD1 or TRBD2 (6 bases each). The CDR3 spans 15 residues. Trimming pared 0 bases from V and 4 bases from J, leaving 10 bases between. Germline CDR1 is SGHTA and CDR2 is FQGNSA. The CDR3 coding sequence is TGTGCCAGCAGCTTAGCGGGGGGCGATTACAATGAGCAGTTCTTC. Amino acids: CASSLAGGDYNEQFF.

J is TRBJ2-4 and V is TRBV11-2; D remains unclear. The closer fit of TRBJ2-5 to the DNA end suggests the J call may be wrong. Germline V CDR1 and CDR2: SGHAT, FQNNGV. The CDR3 consists of 13 residues. CDR3 nucleotide sequence: TGTGCCAGCAGCTTAGGAGCCGCAGAGACCCAGTACTTC. It is translated as CASSLGAAETQYF.

This clonotype was detected a few times. The chain joins TRBV28 to TRBJ2-1; D unresolved. CDR3 length: 17 residues. V gave up 3 bases and J gave up 0 bases, with 15 bases separating them. CDR1 and CDR2 from the germline V gene are MDHEN and SYDVKM. This chain's CDR3 is CASSFLVDLSSYNEQFF. The CDR3 coding sequence is TGTGCCAGCAGTTTTCTTGTAGACCTTAGCTCCTACAATGAGCAGTTCTTC.

The chain carries TRBV3-1 and TRBJ2-7; D not certain. The germline gives CDR1 LGHDT, CDR2 YNNKEL (reference sequence). The CDR3 spans 14 residues. Trimming removed 1 base from V and 3 bases from J, with 10 bases in between. CDR3 amino acids: CASSQGASDYEQYF. CDR3 in DNA: TGTGCCAGCAGCCAAGGGGCGAGCGACTACGAGCAGTACTTC.